The following is a T cell receptor beta chain sequence with its context. Antigen unknown. Other DNA sequences in this specimen translate into the identical CDR3. Germline V lookup: CDR1 LNHDA, CDR2 SQIVND (reference sequence). V lost 3 bases, J lost 3 bases, and 11 bases lay in between. CDR3 length: 15 residues. This sample was taken from a study of shared clonotypes between healthy human individuals. About the research overall: Three plates were used per donor for CD4 naive, three for CD4 memory, two for CD8 naive and one for CD8 memory.

Regarding the study as a whole: All-four-donor shared clonotypes had higher generation probabilities than non-shared clonotypes did.

The data were produced by immunoSEQ multiplex PCR, yet TCRdb's version contains in-frame clones alone and is incomplete. Among 2 million to 2.5 million clones listed, more than 85% were seen once. There were only Caucasian adults among the donors, and all lived in Nashville, Tennessee. The chain employs TRBV19 and TRBJ2-2, with D perhaps TRBD1 (5 bases). The sample consisted of naive CD4+ T cells from PBMCs. Subset noted: CD45RA+ positively selected. This clonotype was sampled from a man younger than 35 in good health. Some clones in this sample may be carry-over from other donors' samples. The CDR3 sequence: CASSIGQGYTGELFF. CDR3 in DNA: TGTGCCAGTAGTATTGGGCAGGGCTACACCGGGGAGCTGTTTTTT.